A selection of T cell receptor beta chains follows, all from one sample in a study of CD8+ T cells in alopecia areata. Here immunoSEQ multiplex PCR was the method, and the copy in TCRdb shows in-frame clones only, minus some. The table lists about 200,000 clones, around two fifths of them singletons, with 0.48% in the top ten. The input for sequencing was CD4+ T cells sorted from blood, taken between weeks 30 and 35, from a patient treated with tofacitinib. These receptors were collected from a human donor with alopecia areata. CDR3s include the opening cysteine and the closing phenylalanine or tryptophan. A D gene is named only where the DNA matches it firmly. Expanded clones get a size class; other rows say once, few or many, or leave the size out.

v_call: TRBV2
clone_size: NA
d_call: NA
j_call: TRBJ2-7
cdr3_aa: CASTHQGPYEQYF
cdr3_nt: TGTGCCAGCACCCATCAGGGGCCCTACGAGCAGTACTTC

v_call: TRBV2
clone_size: NA
d_call: TRBD1
j_call: TRBJ2-7
cdr3_aa: CATKKGQVDYEQYF
cdr3_nt: TGTGCCACCAAAAAAGGACAGGTGGACTACGAGCAGTACTTC

v_call: TRBV5-1
clone_size: NA
d_call: NA
j_call: TRBJ2-7
cdr3_aa: CASSWGSSESSYEQYF
cdr3_nt: TGCGCCAGCAGCTGGGGATCTAGCGAGAGCTCCTACGAGCAGTACTTC

v_call: TRBV25-1
clone_size: few
d_call: TRBD1
j_call: TRBJ1-2
cdr3_aa: CASSELWGQSMDGYTF
cdr3_nt: TGTGCCAGCAGTGAATTGTGGGGACAGAGCATGGATGGCTACACCTTC

v_call: TRBV6-5
clone_size: NA
d_call: NA
j_call: TRBJ2-7
cdr3_aa: CASSRQYEQYF
cdr3_nt: TGTGCCAGCAGTCGCCAGTACGAGCAGTACTTC

v_call: TRBV27
clone_size: NA
d_call: TRBD1
j_call: TRBJ1-2
cdr3_aa: CASSLDRVNYGYTF
cdr3_nt: TGTGCCAGCAGTTTAGACAGGGTGAACTATGGCTACACCTTC

v_call: TRBV5-1
clone_size: few
d_call: NA
j_call: TRBJ1-5
cdr3_aa: CASSLSPGGQPQHF
cdr3_nt: TGCGCCAGCAGCTTGTCCCCGGGAGGTCAGCCCCAGCATTTT

v_call: TRBV7-2
clone_size: NA
d_call: TRBD1
j_call: TRBJ1-4
cdr3_aa: CASSLGFPRWGQENEKLFF
cdr3_nt: TGTGCCAGCAGCTTAGGATTCCCTCGTTGGGGACAGGAGAATGAAAAACTGTTTTTT

v_call: TRBV30
clone_size: few
d_call: NA
j_call: TRBJ2-5
cdr3_aa: CAWSFWGGQEDETQYF
cdr3_nt: TGTGCCTGGAGTTTTTGGGGGGGACAAGAGGACGAGACCCAGTACTTC

v_call: TRBV30
clone_size: NA
d_call: TRBD1
j_call: TRBJ2-7
cdr3_aa: CAQSRTGDYEQYF
cdr3_nt: TGTGCCCAATCTCGGACAGGGGACTACGAGCAGTACTTC

v_call: TRBV7-2
clone_size: NA
d_call: NA
j_call: TRBJ2-7
cdr3_aa: CASSLGPTNRYEQYF
cdr3_nt: TGTGCCAGCAGCTTAGGTCCGACTAACCGCTACGAGCAGTACTTC

v_call: TRBV5-1
clone_size: NA
d_call: NA
j_call: TRBJ2-2
cdr3_aa: CASSLTPDPTGELFF
cdr3_nt: TGCGCCAGCAGCTTGACCCCGGATCCCACCGGGGAGCTGTTTTTT

v_call: TRBV4-2
clone_size: NA
d_call: NA
j_call: TRBJ2-5
cdr3_aa: CASSQGGLGTQYF
cdr3_nt: TGTGCCAGCAGCCAAGGGGGGCTGGGGACCCAGTACTTC

v_call: TRBV5-1
clone_size: NA
d_call: NA
j_call: TRBJ1-1
cdr3_aa: CASSRETGTEAFF
cdr3_nt: TGCGCCAGCAGCCGGGAGACGGGGACTGAAGCTTTCTTT

v_call: TRBV6-5
clone_size: NA
d_call: TRBD1
j_call: TRBJ2-7
cdr3_aa: CASSYRGQGLYEQYF
cdr3_nt: TGTGCCAGCAGTTACCGTGGACAGGGTCTCTACGAGCAGTACTTC

v_call: TRBV5-6
clone_size: NA
d_call: NA
j_call: TRBJ1-1
cdr3_aa: CASSWRDAGTEAFF
cdr3_nt: TGTGCCAGCAGCTGGAGGGACGCGGGCACTGAAGCTTTCTTT

v_call: TRBV30
clone_size: NA
d_call: NA
j_call: TRBJ2-6
cdr3_aa: CAWSVGGTAYSGANVLTF
cdr3_nt: TGTGCCTGGAGTGTAGGCGGGACAGCCTACTCTGGGGCCAACGTCCTGACTTTC

v_call: TRBV30
clone_size: once
d_call: NA
j_call: TRBJ1-4
cdr3_aa: CAWSVWGGFESATNEKLFF
cdr3_nt: TGTGCCTGGAGTGTATGGGGAGGTTTCGAAAGTGCAACTAATGAAAAACTGTTTTTT

v_call: TRBV11-1
clone_size: many
d_call: NA
j_call: TRBJ2-7
cdr3_aa: CASSYSEREFYEQYF
cdr3_nt: TGTGCCAGCAGCTACTCGGAGAGGGAATTCTACGAGCAGTACTTC

v_call: TRBV9
clone_size: few
d_call: TRBD1
j_call: TRBJ1-2
cdr3_aa: CASSVGGTDYGYTF
cdr3_nt: TGTGCCAGCAGCGTAGGAGGGACAGACTATGGCTACACCTTC

v_call: TRBV9
clone_size: few
d_call: NA
j_call: TRBJ2-3
cdr3_aa: CASSVGAGLVDTQYF
cdr3_nt: TGTGCCAGCAGCGTAGGGGCAGGGTTAGTAGATACGCAGTATTTT

v_call: TRBV30
clone_size: NA
d_call: NA
j_call: TRBJ2-1
cdr3_aa: CAWSRLLTQANEQFF
cdr3_nt: TGTGCCTGGAGCCGACTCCTGACTCAGGCCAATGAGCAGTTCTTC

v_call: TRBV14
clone_size: NA
d_call: TRBD2
j_call: TRBJ2-1
cdr3_aa: CASRERGSFPGNEQFF
cdr3_nt: TGTGCCAGCAGGGAGCGGGGGTCCTTTCCCGGCAATGAGCAGTTCTTC

v_call: TRBV11-2
clone_size: few
d_call: NA
j_call: TRBJ2-1
cdr3_aa: CASSLAGLSYNEQFF
cdr3_nt: TGTGCCAGCAGCTTGGCGGGCCTCTCCTACAATGAGCAGTTCTTC